The sequence of this T cell receptor beta chain was determined in a study of blood T cells in healthy people across ages. The CDR3 has 14 amino acids. V gave up 7 bases and J gave up 1 base, with 14 bases separating them. Germline CDR1 reads MDHEN; CDR2 reads SYDVKM. Sample-barcoded 5' priming and a J-beta primer mix drove a second PCR of 7 to 11 cycles. With 12 random nucleotides, a template-switch adaptor tagged each individual cDNA molecule. TCRdb re-derived calls from the 5' RACE reads in MiXCR, one entry per CDR3 protein. This sample carries roughly 680,000 distinct CDR3 sequences, about 51% of them seen once, and the ten largest clones take approximately 13%. This clonotype was found many times.

The sequenced material came from blood. This receptor was obtained from a woman of 80 years or more in good health. This chain uses TRBV28 with TRBJ2-7; D may match TRBD1 or TRBD2 (5 bases each). The CDR3, as DNA: TGTGCCAGCAAAAGGGGACGGAATTCCTACGAGCAGTACTTC. Amino acid sequence: CASKRGRNSYEQYF.